This is a list of T cell receptor beta chains from one sample in a study of early T cells in non-severe SARS-CoV-2 infection. TCRdb re-derived calls from the 5' RACE reads in MiXCR, one entry per CDR3 protein. The table has tens of thousands of distinct CDR3 sequences, about an eighth seen once. The sample taken for sequencing was whole blood. These receptor sequences come from an adult who was a healthcare worker with PCR-confirmed SARS-CoV-2 infection or an uninfected control (not recorded which). Each CDR3 is given with its conserved first and last residue. A D gene is named only where the DNA matches it firmly. Clone size appears in some rows only: once, few, many, or a class for an expanded clone.

clone_size d_call j_call v_call cdr3_aa cdr3_nt
few TRBD2 TRBJ2-7 TRBV19 CASTSGLAGRYEQYF TGTGCCAGTACCTCCGGACTAGCGGGAAGATACGAGCAGTACTTC
NA NA TRBJ2-2 TRBV28 CASSGITGTTAPTGELFF TGTGCCAGCAGTGGTATTACCGGGACGACCGCTCCCACCGGGGAGCTGTTTTTT
few TRBD2 TRBJ2-1 TRBV9 CASSVDTGGRDEQFF TGTGCCAGCAGCGTAGATACGGGAGGAAGAGATGAGCAGTTCTTC
NA NA TRBJ2-2 TRBV18 CASSPTQRTGELFF TGTGCCAGCTCACCCACGCAACGGACCGGGGAGCTGTTTTTT
NA NA TRBJ2-7 TRBV7-2 CASSLEVPGHEQYF TGTGCCAGCAGCTTAGAAGTACCGGGCCACGAGCAGTACTTC
NA NA TRBJ2-7 TRBV3-1 CASSSRAGGGLPNEQYF TGTGCCAGCAGCTCCCGTGCTGGGGGGGGGCTCCCCAACGAGCAGTACTTC
few NA TRBJ1-5 TRBV2 CASGKGGNQPQHF TGTGCCAGCGGAAAGGGAGGGAATCAGCCCCAGCATTTT
once NA TRBJ2-1 TRBV12-3/TRBV12-4 CASSSREDEQFF TGTGCCAGCAGCTCCAGGGAAGATGAGCAGTTCTTC
once TRBD1 TRBJ1-2 TRBV2 CASTGTGGGYTF TGTGCCAGCACCGGGACAGGGGGCGGCTACACCTTC
few NA TRBJ2-5 TRBV20-1 CSARDIRGQETQYF TGCAGTGCTAGAGATATAAGGGGCCAAGAGACCCAGTACTTC
NA TRBD1 TRBJ2-1 TRBV7-9 CASSLRGQGTVNEQFF TGTGCCAGCAGCTTACGGGGACAGGGAACGGTTAATGAGCAGTTCTTC
NA NA TRBJ2-5 TRBV9 CASSSITASQETQYF TGTGCCAGCAGCTCGATTACAGCTTCTCAAGAGACCCAGTACTTC
NA NA TRBJ2-2 TRBV21-1 CASSPRGGCNTGELFF TGTGCCAGCAGCCCGAGAGGGGGTTGCAACACCGGGGAGCTGTTTTTT
few NA TRBJ2-1 TRBV6-1 CASRADGGLDEQFF TGTGCCAGCAGGGCCGATGGGGGCCTGGATGAGCAGTTCTTC
many TRBD1 TRBJ2-1 TRBV20-1 CSARRQGVLYNEQFF TGCAGTGCCCGCAGACAGGGGGTTCTCTACAATGAGCAGTTCTTC
few NA TRBJ2-3 TRBV21-1 CASSKTFWGRGAADTQYF NA
many NA TRBJ1-6 TRBV29-1 CSVAEQGSGSPLHF TGCAGCGTAGCCGAACAGGGTTCGGGCTCACCCCTCCACTTT
NA TRBD2 TRBJ2-5 TRBV5-1 CASRLAGSQETQYF TGCGCCAGCAGGCTAGCGGGCTCCCAAGAGACCCAGTACTTC